Each of the 27 T cell receptor beta chains below was sequenced from the same sample in a study of tumor-infiltrating lymphocytes in oesophageal squamous cell carcinoma. TCRdb called the PCR reads again in MiXCR, with one record for every CDR3 protein. The sample yields roughly 14,000 distinct CDR3 sequences, approximately 50% seen once. The source material was blood. The receptors here all came from a male donor with esophageal squamous cell carcinoma.

The J gene is TRBJ2-6, the V gene TRBV19; possible D gene TRBD1, 5 bases. The CDR3 consists of 16 residues. CDR1 is LNHDA, CDR2 SQIVND, per germline (reference sequence). Trimming shortened V by 1 base and J by 2 bases, and 9 bases separated the two germline ends. CDR3 bases: TGTGCCAGTAGTATAGGCGCAGGGACTGGGGCCAACGTCCTGACTTTC. The encoded protein is CASSIGAGTGANVLTF. Using reference TRBV19 and TRBJ2-6 for the parts outside the CDR3, the full variable domain is DGGITQSPKYLFRKEGQNVTLSCEQNLNHDAMYWYRQDPGQGLRLIYYSQIVNDFQKGDIAEGYSVSREKKESFPLTVTSAQKNPTAFYLCASSIGAGTGANVLTFGAGSRLTVL.

This clonotype is large within its sample. The genes are TRBV7-8 and TRBJ2-2; 8 nucleotides match TRBD1. The length of the CDR3 is 15 residues. Germline lookup yields CDR1 SGHVS and CDR2 FQNEAQ. With V trimmed by 4 bases and J by 3 bases, 4 bases remained unmatched. CDR3 in DNA: TGTGCCAGCAGCTCTGACAGGGGTTACACCGGGGAGCTGTTTTTT. Its protein is CASSSDRGYTGELFF.

The V and J genes are TRBV6-1 and TRBJ2-3, with TRBD1 identical over 9 bases. The J call could be wrong; TRBJ1-1 is a better fit for the DNA end. The CDR3 length is 13 residues. Germline V CDR1 and CDR2: MNHNS, SASEGT. The CDR3 loop reads CASSADRGTEAFF. The CDR3 DNA reads as TGTGCCAGCAGTGCGGACAGGGGCACTGAAGCTTTCTTT.

The chain joins TRBV7-2 to TRBJ2-7; the match to TRBD2 covers 15 bases. The DNA end is more similar to TRBJ2-1, so the J call may be wrong. CDR1 SGHTA and CDR2 FQGNSA come from the germline V gene. This CDR3 comprises 16 residues. CDR3 region: CASSLSGTSGRNEQFF. CDR3 nucleotide sequence: TGTGCCAGCAGCTTGTCCGGGACTAGCGGGAGGAATGAGCAGTTCTTC.

The rearrangement links TRBV5-5 to TRBJ2-5, with 10 bases aligning to TRBD2. The J call is in doubt because the DNA end fits TRBJ2-1 better. Germline-derived CDR1 and CDR2 are SGHKS and YYEKEE (reference sequence). The CDR3 is made up of 16 amino acids. The CDR3 sequence is CASSFPTSGFENEQFF. As DNA, the CDR3 is TGTGCCAGCAGCTTCCCGACTAGCGGGTTTGAGAATGAGCAGTTCTTC.

The chain recombines TRBV9 with TRBJ2-1, with 10 bases identical to TRBD1. This CDR3 region has 16 residues. Germline CDR1 is SGDLS and CDR2 is YYNGEE. V was clipped by 4 bases and J by 5 bases; unmatched bases: 9. CDR3 nucleotide sequence: TGTGCCAGCAGCTTCCCCCGGGACAGGGGAAACAATGAGCAGTTCTTC. Translating gives CASSFPRDRGNNEQFF.

This clonotype has more than one count but fewer than ten. One base away lies a much larger clone, so this may be a sequencing read error. The J gene is TRBJ2-7, the V gene TRBV28; the D gene is possibly TRBD2 (5 bases). The DNA end favors TRBJ2-1, so the J call may be wrong. The length of the CDR3 is 10 residues. Germline values: CDR1 MDHEN, CDR2 SYDVKM. CDR3 coding DNA: TGTGCCAGGATGGGCGGGGAGCAGTTCTTC. It specifies CARMGGEQFF.

By its share, this clonotype is medium-sized. The rearrangement uses TRBV6-2 or TRBV6-3 and TRBJ1-2; D call uncertain. The germline V gene encodes CDR1 MNHEY and CDR2 SVGEGT. Deletions cut 7 bases from V and 3 bases from J, with 24 bases between. The CDR3 sequence is 17 residues long. CDR3 nucleotides: TGTGCCAGCACTCCTCACATATCACGTCGGGGAGACTATGGCTACACCTTC. The encoded protein is CASTPHISRRGDYGYTF.

As regards this clonotype: This may come from a read error, since a much larger clone is one base off. This chain links TRBV5-1 with TRBJ2-1; D is perhaps TRBD2 (6 bases). The end of the DNA aligns better with TRBJ2-7, so the J call may be wrong. This CDR3 spans 15 amino acids. CDR1 is SGHRS and CDR2 is YFSETQ in the germline V gene. The CDR3 DNA follows: TGCGCCAGCAGAAGTATAGCGGCCTCCTACAATGAGCAGTACTTC. As protein: CASRSIAASYNEQYF.

This clonotype was seen more than once but under ten times. This chain joins TRBV4-1 and TRBJ2-2, with 7 nucleotides matching TRBD2. With V trimmed by 3 bases and J by 0 bases, 4 bases remained unmatched. CDR3 length: 16 amino acids. The germline gives CDR1 MGHRA, CDR2 YSYEKL. CDR3 in amino acids: CASSQASGPNTGELFF. DNA of the CDR3: TGCGCCAGCAGCCAGGCTAGCGGACCGAACACCGGGGAGCTGTTTTTT.

This chain connects TRBV4-3 to TRBJ2-1; 9 bases fit TRBD2. The V and J ends lost 2 bases and 10 bases, in that order; junction bases with no gene match: 24. Per the germline V gene, CDR1 is LGHNA and CDR2 is YSLEER. The CDR3 has 20 amino acids. CDR3 in amino acids: CASSQKEPSRSGTSSYEQFF. Written as DNA, the CDR3 is TGCGCCAGCAGCCAAAAGGAGCCTTCAAGGTCCGGGACTAGCTCCTACGAGCAGTTCTTC.

The V and J genes are TRBV19 and TRBJ2-5; 13 positions agree with TRBD2. The J call is in doubt because the DNA end fits TRBJ2-1 better. Germline V lookup: CDR1 LNHDA, CDR2 SQIVND (reference sequence). The CDR3 is 15 residues long. The CDR3 DNA reads TGTGCCAGTAGTAGGGGACTAGCGGGATTGGATGAGCAGTTCTTC. Its protein is CASSRGLAGLDEQFF.

This chain uses TRBV7-9 with TRBJ1-2, with TRBD1 identical over 7 bases. The CDR3 consists of 14 residues. V lost 1 base, J lost 2 bases, and 1 base stayed unmatched. CDR1 and CDR2 (germline): SEHNR, FQNEAQ (reference sequence). CDR3 nucleotides: TGTGCCAGCAGCTTAGAGACAGGGAACTATGGCTACACCTTC. Protein product: CASSLETGNYGYTF.

Many counts were recorded for this clonotype. The chain uses TRBV11-2 and TRBJ2-1; the D is unclear. CDR1 and CDR2 (germline): SGHAT, FQNNGV. Deletions cut 0 bases from V and 5 bases from J, with 5 bases between. CDR3 length: 13 residues. CDR3 region: CASSLERNNEQFF. Here the CDR3 DNA reads TGTGCCAGCAGCTTAGAAAGAAACAATGAGCAGTTCTTC.

At least ten counts were recorded for this clonotype. V usage is TRBV28 and J usage is TRBJ2-7, with D unresolved. V shed 3 bases and J shed 2 bases, with 5 bases lying between them. Germline V gene data show CDR1 as MDHEN and CDR2 as SYDVKM. The CDR3 is made up of 12 amino acids. The CDR3, as DNA: TGTGCCAGCAGTTTCCCGACCTACGAGCAGTACTTC. This gives the protein CASSFPTYEQYF. Looking up the rest from reference TRBV28 and TRBJ2-7 gives the full variable domain: DVKVTQSSRYLVKRTGEKVFLECVQDMDHENMFWYRQDPGLGLRLIYFSYDVKMKEKGDIPEGYSVSREKKERFSLILESASTNQTSMYLCASSFPTYEQYFGPGTRLTVT.

V usage is TRBV7-8 and J usage is TRBJ2-5, with 7 positions matching TRBD2. J was trimmed by 1 base and V by 11 bases; bases with no gene match: 13. CDR1 SGHVS and CDR2 FQNEAQ come from the germline V gene. CDR3 length: 15 residues. The CDR3 DNA is TGTGCCTCCTCTTACCGAGCGGGGATCCAAGAGACCCAGTACTTC. The encoded protein is CASSYRAGIQETQYF.

This clonotype ranks as medium-sized (0.01 to 0.1%). A much larger clonotype is one base distant, so this may be a read error. V gene TRBV7-9 combines with J gene TRBJ2-5, with unresolved D. V was pared by 6 bases and J by 11 bases, with 16 bases between. Germline CDR1 and CDR2: SEHNR and FQNEAQ (reference sequence). The CDR3 totals 12 residues. The DNA of the CDR3 is TGTGCCAGCAGTACTAAGTACAATGAGCAGTACTTC. Translating gives CASSTKYNEQYF.

This clonotype was observed at least ten times. The rearrangement joins TRBV19 to TRBJ2-2; 9 bases are a match to TRBD1. In germline, CDR1 is LNHDA, CDR2 SQIVND (reference sequence). The CDR3 covers 15 residues. Trimming cost V 4 bases and J 6 bases; bases outside gene matches: 6. CDR3 sequence reads: CASSTFGTGSGELFF. CDR3 in DNA: TGTGCCAGTAGTACATTCGGGACAGGGTCCGGGGAGCTGTTTTTT.

The DNA for the CDR3 is TGTGCCAGCAGCATAGGGACAGGTGGACGCTACGAGCAGTACTTC. It is translated as CASSIGTGGRYEQYF. The chain couples TRBV5-3 to TRBJ2-4, with 8 bases identical to TRBD1. Judging by the DNA end, TRBJ2-7 fits better; the J call may be wrong. TRBV5-3 is annotated as an ORF whose role is uncertain. This CDR3 has 15 amino acids.

This clonotype has just one count. This sequence may be a read error, since a much larger clone differs from it by one base. V gene TRBV5-1 combines with J gene TRBJ2-1; 10 nucleotides match TRBD1. The J segment lost 10 bases and the V segment lost 2 bases, leaving 6 bases of the junction unmatched. Germline V gene data show CDR1 as SGHRS and CDR2 as YFSETQ. CDR3 size: 14 residues. The DNA of the CDR3 is TGCGCCAGCAGCTTAAGACAGGGGGCCTACGAGCAGTTCTTC. This encodes CASSLRQGAYEQFF.

With regard to this clonotype: Mismatch with germline at one junction end may stem from a read error. The genes are TRBV7-6 and TRBJ2-1; D uncertain. The CDR3 is made up of 15 amino acids. Germline CDR1 SGHVS, CDR2 FNYEAQ. DNA for the CDR3: TGTGCCAGCAGCCGAGATGGACGGATAAATTCACCCCTCCACTTC. This gives the protein CASSRDGRINSPLHF.

About this clonotype: The germline gene is not matched at one end of the junction; a read error may be the cause. V usage is TRBV7-7 and J usage is TRBJ2-1; weak D call: TRBD2 (7 bases). Near its end, the DNA agrees better with TRBJ2-7, so the J call may be wrong. CDR3 length: 14 amino acids. Germline-derived CDR1 and CDR2 are SSHAT and FNYEAQ (reference sequence). The chain's CDR3 is CASSLGGECFEQYF. CDR3 coding DNA: TGTGCTAGCAGCTTAGGGGGGGAGTGCTTTGAGCAGTACTTC.

By proportion, this clonotype is medium-sized. This sequence joins TRBV7-3 and TRBJ2-3; either TRBD1 or TRBD2 may supply D (5 bases each). V was trimmed by 5 bases and J by 5 bases, leaving 8 bases between them. Germline V gives CDR1 SGHTA, CDR2 FQGTGA. The CDR3 covers 12 residues. The CDR3, as DNA: TGTGCCAGCAGCCGGGACGGAGATACGCAGTATTTT. Protein: CASSRDGDTQYF.

This clonotype appeared a single time. The chain has TRBV6-2 or TRBV6-3 and TRBJ2-5; D is possibly TRBD2 (5 bases). CDR3 length: 14 amino acids. Germline-derived CDR1 and CDR2 are MNHEY and SVGEGT. V lost 2 bases and J 7 bases, leaving 14 bases between the germline ends. The CDR3 loop is CASSYNGEGGTQYF. The CDR3 DNA reads TGTGCCAGCAGTTACAATGGGGAAGGAGGGACCCAGTACTTC.

This clonotype was observed many times. The chain is built from TRBV4-3 and TRBJ2-5, with 11 bases identical to TRBD2. The CDR3 is 16 amino acids. Per germline, CDR1 LGHNA and CDR2 YSLEER. V was clipped by 1 base and J by 4 bases; unmatched bases: 5. In DNA, the CDR3 is TGCGCCAGCAGCCAAGGGGCACTAGCGGGAGTAGAGACCCAGTACTTC. It codes for CASSQGALAGVETQYF.

This chain uses TRBV19 with TRBJ2-6; D could derive from TRBD1 or TRBD2 (5 bases each). V lost 9 bases to trimming and J lost 19 bases, with 16 bases between them. In germline, CDR1 is LNHDA, CDR2 SQIVND (reference sequence). The CDR3 has 10 residues. DNA of the CDR3: TGTGCCAGGCCCGGGGCGAGCAGTACTTTC. Its translation is CARPGASSTF.

The chain joins TRBV7-3 to TRBJ2-7, with D possibly being TRBD1 (6 bases). The J call is doubtful: the DNA matches TRBJ1-2 better. CDR1 SGHTA and CDR2 FQGTGA come from the germline V gene. CDR3 length equals 15 residues. CDR3 protein: CASSSTGNKMGGYTF. The CDR3, as DNA: TGTGCCAGCAGCTCGACAGGCAACAAGATGGGGGGCTACACCTTC.